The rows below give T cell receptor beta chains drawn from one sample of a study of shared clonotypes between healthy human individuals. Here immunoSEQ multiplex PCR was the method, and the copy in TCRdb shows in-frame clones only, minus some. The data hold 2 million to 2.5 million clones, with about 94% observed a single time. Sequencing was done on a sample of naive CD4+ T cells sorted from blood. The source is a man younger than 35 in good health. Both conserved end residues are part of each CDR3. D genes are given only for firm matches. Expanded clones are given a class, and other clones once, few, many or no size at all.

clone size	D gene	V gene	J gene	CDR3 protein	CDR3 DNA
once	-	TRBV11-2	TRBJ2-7	CASSLDGRLGEQYF	TGTGCCAGCAGCTTAGATGGCAGGTTGGGAGAGCAGTACTTC
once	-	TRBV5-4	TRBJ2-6	CASSSKGGGANVLTF	TGTGCCAGCAGCTCGAAGGGAGGTGGGGCCAACGTCCTGACTTTC
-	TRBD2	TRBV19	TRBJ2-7	CASSKGWGSSGTTEQYF	TGTGCCAGTAGTAAGGGTTGGGGGTCTAGCGGAACTACCGAGCAGTACTTC
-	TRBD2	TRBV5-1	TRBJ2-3	CASTPLAGEDTQYF	TGCGCCAGCACCCCACTAGCGGGGGAGGATACGCAGTATTTT
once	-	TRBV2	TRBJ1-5	CASTKDYSNQPQHF	TGTGCCAGCACTAAGGACTATAGCAATCAGCCCCAGCATTTT
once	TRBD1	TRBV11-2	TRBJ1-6	CASSPQGGRSPLHF	TGTGCCAGCAGCCCACAGGGGGGACGTTCACCCCTCCACTTT
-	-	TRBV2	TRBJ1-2	CASTQDRRYGYTF	TGTGCCAGCACCCAAGACAGGAGATATGGCTACACCTTC
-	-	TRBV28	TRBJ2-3	CASSLLGSSTDTQYF	TGTGCCAGCAGTTTATTGGGGAGTAGCACAGATACGCAGTATTTT
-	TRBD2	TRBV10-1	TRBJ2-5	CAIELAVQETQYF	TGCGCCATCGAACTAGCGGTCCAAGAGACCCAGTACTTC
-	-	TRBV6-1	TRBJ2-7	CASSEQVSYEQYF	TGTGCCAGCAGTGAACAAGTCTCCTACGAGCAGTACTTC
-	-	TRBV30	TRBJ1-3	CAWSIGQSGNTIYF	TGTGCCTGGAGTATCGGACAGTCTGGAAACACCATATATTTT
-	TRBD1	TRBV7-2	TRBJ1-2	CASSSTGGLTYGYTF	TGTGCCAGCAGCTCGACAGGGGGCCTAACCTATGGCTACACCTTC
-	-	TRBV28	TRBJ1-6	CASSAPATAVPLHF	TGTGCCAGCAGTGCACCTGCGACGGCAGTACCCCTCCACTTT
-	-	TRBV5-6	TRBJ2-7	CASSLGGKGYEQYF	TGTGCCAGCAGCTTGGGAGGGAAAGGCTACGAGCAGTACTTC
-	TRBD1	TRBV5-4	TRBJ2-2	CASEGQGGAGELFF	TGTGCCAGCGAGGGACAGGGGGGAGCCGGGGAGCTGTTTTTT
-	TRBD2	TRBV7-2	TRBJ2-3	CASSRKLAGGRDTQYF	TGTGCCAGCAGCCGGAAACTAGCGGGGGGGCGAGATACGCAGTATTTT
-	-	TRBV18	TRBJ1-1	CASSPGPKNTEAFF	TGTGCCAGCTCACCGGGACCTAAGAACACTGAAGCTTTCTTT
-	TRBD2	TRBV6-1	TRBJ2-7	CASSDETSGSHEQYF	TGTGCCAGCAGTGACGAGACTAGCGGGAGTCACGAGCAGTACTTC
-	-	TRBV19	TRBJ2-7	CASSIGDISSYEQYF	TGTGCCAGTAGTATAGGGGACATTTCCTCCTACGAGCAGTACTTC
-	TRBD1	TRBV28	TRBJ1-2	CASSETGTVYGYTF	TGTGCCAGCAGTGAAACCGGGACAGTCTATGGCTACACCTTC
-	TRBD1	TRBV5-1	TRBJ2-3	CASSLAATGGTDTQYF	TGCGCCAGCAGCTTGGCCGCAACAGGGGGCACAGATACGCAGTATTTT
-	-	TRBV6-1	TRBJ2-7	CASSEDPSYEQYF	TGTGCCAGCAGTGAAGACCCCTCCTACGAGCAGTACTTC
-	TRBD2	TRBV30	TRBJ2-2	CAWRRLAGGPGELFF	TGTGCCTGGAGACGACTAGCGGGAGGCCCCGGGGAGCTGTTTTTT
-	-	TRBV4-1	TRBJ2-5	CASSQMNPGEETQYF	TGCGCCAGCAGCCAAATGAATCCAGGGGAAGAGACCCAGTACTTC
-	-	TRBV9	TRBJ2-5	CASSVEGSRQETQYF	TGTGCCAGCAGCGTAGAAGGGAGCAGACAAGAGACCCAGTACTTC